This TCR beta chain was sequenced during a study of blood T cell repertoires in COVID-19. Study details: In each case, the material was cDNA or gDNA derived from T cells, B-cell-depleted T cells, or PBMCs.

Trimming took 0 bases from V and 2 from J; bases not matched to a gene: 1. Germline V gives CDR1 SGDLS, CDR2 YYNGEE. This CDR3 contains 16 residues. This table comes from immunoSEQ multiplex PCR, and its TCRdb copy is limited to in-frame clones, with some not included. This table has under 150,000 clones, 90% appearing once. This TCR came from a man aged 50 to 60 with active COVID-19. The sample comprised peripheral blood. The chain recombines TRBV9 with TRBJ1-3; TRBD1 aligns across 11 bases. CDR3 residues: CASSVGGQGAGNTIYF. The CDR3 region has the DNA TGTGCCAGCAGCGTAGGGGGACAGGGGGCTGGAAACACCATATATTTT.